This T cell receptor (beta chain) was documented in a study of cytomegalovirus exposure and HLA in healthy donors. Study-level findings and limits: The study put under 200 TCR beta chains on its list as cytomegalovirus-associated. In vitro experiments confirmed that a few CMV-associated chains were specific for CMV antigens. The tendency of first-cohort TCR clusters to co-occur in the roughly 130 validation repertoires emerged from a later analysis.

The donors were members of the validation cohort comprising about 130 subjects, separate from the approximately 710-subject first cohort. As to this clone: Its antigen is not identified.

CDR3 length: 13 amino acids. In germline, CDR1 is SGHAT, CDR2 FQNNGV. V shed 3 bases and J shed 4 bases, with 7 bases lying between them. Clones were read by immunoSEQ multiplex PCR, and TCRdb kept only the in-frame ones, dropping some. This repertoire shows over 250,000 clones, about 86% found once; its top ten account for roughly 1%. Sequencing used PBMCs. The TCR was taken from a woman aged 18-35 years in good health and CMV-seronegative. V and J are TRBV11-2 and TRBJ1-3, with D possibly TRBD1 on 5 matching bases. CDR3 sequence reads: CASSFKGGNTIYF. In DNA form, the CDR3 reads TGTGCCAGCAGCTTTAAGGGGGGAAACACCATATATTTT.